These 30 T cell receptor beta chains were all obtained from the same sample, sequenced in a study of blood T cell repertoires in COVID-19. The data were produced by immunoSEQ multiplex PCR, yet TCRdb's version contains in-frame clones alone and is incomplete. The repertoire holds about 310,000 clones, with around 87% as singletons. The sample was peripheral blood. Source of these receptors: a woman aged 45-59 years who had recovered from COVID-19.

The chain links TRBV10-2 to TRBJ1-1; TRBD1 agrees at 8 bases. Germline V gene data show CDR1 as WSHSY and CDR2 as SAAADI. The CDR3 covers 14 residues. The junction had 7 bases not matched to a gene; V was cut back by 2 bases and J by 8 bases. DNA for the CDR3: TGCGCCAGCAGTGAGGCGGGACAGGTGATAGAAGCTTTCTTT. This sequence encodes CASSEAGQVIEAFF.

The V and J genes are TRBV2 and TRBJ2-7, with 12 bases identical to TRBD1. V dropped 6 bases and J dropped 12; count of bases not matched to a gene: 18. Germline V gene data show CDR1 as SNHLY and CDR2 as FYNNEI. CDR3 length: 16 residues. The CDR3, as DNA: TGTGCCAGCAGCCAGACTCCCGGGACAGGGGGCCTTGGGGGGTACTTC. Translating gives CASSQTPGTGGLGGYF.

The gene calls are TRBV6-2 or TRBV6-3 and TRBJ2-5, with TRBD2 identical over 8 bases. The V gene end was trimmed by 2 bases and the J gene end by 9 bases; junction bases not matched to a gene: 8. CDR1 is MNHEY and CDR2 is SVGEGT in the germline V gene. CDR3 length equals 14 residues. The CDR3 DNA sequence: TGTGCCAGCAGTTACGGGACTAGATCATCATCCCAGTACTTC. Its translation is CASSYGTRSSSQYF.

The chain couples TRBV6-6 to TRBJ2-7; 9 bases are a match to TRBD2. This CDR3 is built from 14 residues. Germline CDR1 MNHNY, CDR2 SVGAGI (reference sequence). V dropped 0 bases and J dropped 7; count of bases not matched to a gene: 4. The CDR3 sequence: CASSYSILAGEQYF. CDR3 bases: TGTGCCAGCAGTTACTCGATCCTAGCGGGGGAGCAGTACTTC.

The V and J genes are TRBV30 and TRBJ1-5; TRBD1 matches 8 bases. Germline CDR1 GTSNPN, CDR2 SVGIG (reference sequence). The length of the CDR3 is 14 residues. The trim removed 1 base at V and 2 bases at J, leaving 1 base unmatched. The CDR3 reads CAWSAQGGNQPQHF. The CDR3 DNA reads as TGTGCCTGGAGTGCACAGGGGGGCAATCAGCCCCAGCATTTT. Using reference TRBV30 and TRBJ1-5 for the parts outside the CDR3, the full variable domain is SQTIHQWPATLVQPVGSPLSLECTVEGTSNPNLYWYRQAAGRGLQLLFYSVGIGQISSEVPQNLSASRPQDRQFILSSKKLLLSDSGFYLCAWSAQGGNQPQHFGDGTRLSIL.

The chain joins TRBV20-1 to TRBJ2-7, with 9 bases aligning to TRBD2. Germline V CDR1 and CDR2: DFQATT, SNEGSKA (reference sequence). V was pared by 3 bases and J by 5 bases, with 8 bases of the junction left unmatched. The CDR3 spans 14 residues. This CDR3 reads CSASLAGGVHEQYF. In DNA form, the CDR3 reads TGCAGTGCTAGTTTGGCGGGGGGGGTCCACGAGCAGTACTTC.

J is TRBJ1-1 and V is TRBV11-3, with 9 nucleotides matching TRBD1. The germline gives CDR1 SGHNT, CDR2 YENEEA. The J segment lost 10 bases and the V segment lost 6 bases, leaving 6 bases of the junction unmatched. The CDR3 loop spans 12 amino acids. The CDR3: CASRGQGTGAFF. The CDR3 DNA sequence: TGTGCCAGCAGGGGACAGGGAACGGGAGCTTTCTTT.

The chain couples TRBV7-3 to TRBJ2-5; D might be TRBD1 (5 bases). The germline V gene encodes CDR1 SGHTA and CDR2 FQGTGA. V was pared by 2 bases and J by 3 bases, with 7 bases between. The CDR3 consists of 13 residues. This CDR3 reads CASSLAGKETQYF. The CDR3 nucleotides read TGTGCCAGCAGCTTAGCAGGGAAAGAGACCCAGTACTTC.

This clone appeared a few times. Additional DNA sequences in this sample encode the identical CDR3. The chain combines TRBV5-6 with TRBJ2-7; perhaps TRBD1 as D (5 bases). Germline loops: CDR1 SGHDT, CDR2 YYEEEE. The ends were cut back, 2 bases at V and 4 bases at J, with 10 bases in the middle. There are 13 residues in the CDR3. DNA for the CDR3: TGTGCCAGCAGCTTCCCCGACAGATACGAGCAGTACTTC. Translation gives CASSFPDRYEQYF.

This clone was counted once. The V call is TRBV19, the J call TRBJ2-2; D gene uncertain. Germline V CDR1 and CDR2: LNHDA, SQIVND (reference sequence). The CDR3 covers 14 residues. V was cut by 4 bases and J by 4 bases, with 10 bases left in between. For the CDR3, the DNA is TGTGCCAGTAGTAATGGCCGTTCCACCGGGGAGCTGTTTTTT. Translation: CASSNGRSTGELFF.

This rearrangement joins TRBV4-2 to TRBJ2-1; 10 nucleotides agree with TRBD2. Trimming removed 5 bases from V and 6 bases from J; junction bases left unmatched: 4. Germline-derived CDR1 and CDR2 are LGHNA and YNFKEQ. This CDR3 comprises 14 residues. Here the CDR3 DNA reads TGTGCCAGCAGCGGGTTAGCGGGAGGCAATGAGCAGTTCTTC. Encoded protein: CASSGLAGGNEQFF.

The chain is built from TRBV28 and TRBJ2-7; 9 bases match TRBD1. The V gene end was trimmed by 4 bases and the J gene end by 1 base; junction bases not matched to a gene: 5. CDR1 is MDHEN, CDR2 SYDVKM, per germline. This CDR3 contains 15 residues. The CDR3 is CASSSQGAGSYEQYF. The CDR3, as DNA: TGTGCCAGCAGTTCACAGGGGGCGGGTTCCTACGAGCAGTACTTC.

This clone was seen a handful of times. CDR3 in DNA: TGTGCCAGTAGGGCAAGTAAGGATTTGGGCTTCAATTCACCCCTCCACTTT. Protein sequence: CASRASKDLGFNSPLHF. This sequence joins TRBV19 and TRBJ1-6; unclear D gene. The germline V gene encodes CDR1 LNHDA and CDR2 SQIVND (reference sequence). The V gene lost 6 bases and the J gene lost 7 bases, with 22 bases spanning the gap. The CDR3 covers 17 residues.

This clone has only a few counts. The chain carries TRBV10-3 and TRBJ1-2; D unresolved. The length of the CDR3 is 14 residues. Germline loops: CDR1 ENHRY, CDR2 SYGVKD. Trimming removed 2 bases at V and 8 bases at J, with 15 bases between. The CDR3 loop reads CAISEMTGRSGYTF. In DNA form, the CDR3 reads TGTGCCATCAGTGAGATGACGGGTAGATCGGGCTACACCTTC.

A note on this clone: The sample holds other DNA sequences that translate to the same CDR3. The CDR3 is CASSFGQDYGYTF. The CDR3 coding sequence is TGTGCCAGCAGTTTTGGGCAGGACTATGGCTACACCTTC. V gene TRBV28 combines with J gene TRBJ1-2; no reliable D call. Trimming removed 3 bases at V and 3 bases at J, with 8 bases between. The CDR3 sequence is 13 residues long. Germline CDR1 reads MDHEN; CDR2 reads SYDVKM.

The V gene is TRBV5-1, the J gene TRBJ2-1; TRBD1 aligns across 11 bases. V trimming: 3 bases; J trimming: 8 bases; junction bases outside the gene matches: 1. This CDR3 contains 13 residues. CDR1 and CDR2 (germline): SGHRS, YFSETQ. Here the CDR3 DNA reads TGCGCCAGCAGCTGGACAGGGGGCGATGAGCAGTTCTTC. It specifies CASSWTGGDEQFF.

This sequence joins TRBV9 and TRBJ1-3, with D tentatively TRBD1 (5 bases). This CDR3 region has 14 residues. CDR1 is SGDLS, CDR2 YYNGEE, per germline. V was cut by 3 bases and J by 1 base, with 8 bases left in between. This chain's CDR3 is CASSARVSGNTIYF. CDR3 coding DNA: TGTGCCAGCAGCGCCAGGGTTTCTGGAAACACCATATATTTT.

The rearrangement joins TRBV2 to TRBJ2-7; TRBD2 is a possible D gene (6 bases). The CDR3 is 14 amino acids. Germline V CDR1 and CDR2: SNHLY, FYNNEI. V lost 5 bases and J 2 bases, leaving 13 bases between the germline ends. The CDR3 loop is CASSLGRGTYEQYF. The CDR3 nucleotides are TGTGCCAGCAGTTTAGGGCGGGGAACCTACGAGCAGTACTTC.

This chain's CDR3 is CASSFGQGYNSPLHF. In DNA, the CDR3 is TGTGCCAGCAGTTTTGGGCAGGGTTATAATTCACCCCTCCACTTT. This sequence joins TRBV27 and TRBJ1-6; weak D call: TRBD1 (5 bases). There are 15 residues in the CDR3. CDR1 and CDR2 (germline): MNHEY, SMNVEV (reference sequence). V was cut by 3 bases and J by 4 bases, with 10 bases left in between.

The chain couples TRBV2 to TRBJ2-1, with 14 bases identical to TRBD2. Germline V gives CDR1 SNHLY, CDR2 FYNNEI. Germline trimming cut 4 bases from V and 15 bases from J; bases unmatched to any gene: 8. The CDR3 is 14 residues long. CDR3 in DNA: TGTGCCAGCAGTGTTGGGACTAGCGGGAGTTTGAGGTTCTTC. Translating it yields CASSVGTSGSLRFF.

This clone was seen only once. The chain is built from TRBV19 and TRBJ2-1; TRBD2 matches 7 bases. V lost 6 bases to trimming and J lost 2 bases; unmatched junction nucleotides: 13. Germline assignment: CDR1 LNHDA and CDR2 SQIVND (reference sequence). The CDR3 spans 17 residues. The CDR3 nucleotides are TGTGCCAGTAGACCCCGTTCGAGCGGGAACCCCTACAATGAGCAGTTCTTC. This codes for CASRPRSSGNPYNEQFF.

The genes are TRBV30 and TRBJ1-2; D gene uncertain. The CDR3 is 14 amino acids. The germline V gene encodes CDR1 GTSNPN and CDR2 SVGIG (reference sequence). V was pared by 1 base and J by 0 bases, with 9 bases between. CDR3 residues: CAWSGSTANYGYTF. In nucleotides, the CDR3 is TGTGCCTGGAGTGGTTCTACTGCTAACTATGGCTACACCTTC.

This clone appeared a single time. This CDR3 reads CASSLSASYGYTF. The CDR3 DNA sequence: TGTGCCAGCAGTTTATCAGCTAGCTATGGCTACACCTTC. The J gene is TRBJ1-2, the V gene TRBV12-3 or TRBV12-4; D gene uncertain. V was clipped by 2 bases and J by 4 bases, with 8 bases between them. This CDR3 comprises 13 residues.

The V and J genes are TRBV3-1 (or the pseudogene TRBV3-2) and TRBJ2-2; D is undetermined. The germline gives CDR1 LGHDT, CDR2 YNNKEL (reference sequence). Trimming stripped 0 bases from V and 4 bases from J, with 15 bases between. The length of the CDR3 is 17 residues. The CDR3 reads CASSQDTRRISTGELFF. In DNA form, the CDR3 reads TGTGCCAGCAGCCAAGATACGCGGCGAATTTCCACCGGGGAGCTGTTTTTT.

The chain employs TRBV5-1 and TRBJ2-5; 7 bases are a match to TRBD1. With V trimmed by 0 bases and J by 3 bases, 5 bases remained unmatched. CDR3 size: 15 residues. Germline CDR1 reads SGHRS; CDR2 reads YFSETQ. The CDR3 reads CASSLARGLEETQYF. Written as DNA, the CDR3 is TGCGCCAGCAGCTTGGCTAGGGGGCTTGAAGAGACCCAGTACTTC.

V and J are TRBV6-1 and TRBJ1-6, with 9 bases that match TRBD1. This CDR3 contains 15 residues. V lost 2 bases and J lost 8; bases outside the gene matches: 4. Germline V CDR1 and CDR2: MNHNS, SASEGT. The CDR3 DNA reads TGTGCCAGCAGTGAAACCCGGGACAGGGATTCACCCCTCCACTTT. Its protein is CASSETRDRDSPLHF.

The chain combines TRBV4-3 with TRBJ1-4; D is ambiguous. Trimming removed 4 bases from V and 2 bases from J, with 11 bases in between. The CDR3 runs to 15 residues. Germline V gene sequence: CDR1 LGHNA, CDR2 YSLEER. CDR3 region: CASSPSRLTNEKLFF. DNA for the CDR3: TGCGCCAGCAGCCCCTCTAGATTGACTAATGAAAAACTGTTTTTT.

The chain couples TRBV10-3 to TRBJ1-5; D call uncertain. CDR1 and CDR2 from the germline V gene are ENHRY and SYGVKD. V dropped 4 bases and J dropped 8 bases, with 9 bases sitting between them. The CDR3 totals 12 residues. The CDR3 nucleotides are TGTGCCATCAGTGCCGGGGAAGAGCCCCAGCATTTT. It codes for CAISAGEEPQHF.

This clone was observed a few times. The chain has TRBV10-3 and TRBJ1-6; 9 bases fit TRBD1. Germline lookup yields CDR1 ENHRY and CDR2 SYGVKD. The CDR3 totals 15 residues. V trimming: 7 bases; J trimming: 10 bases; junction bases outside the gene matches: 11. The CDR3 DNA follows: TGTGCCATCAAACGGGGACAGGGAGTCAAATCACCCCTCCACTTT. This encodes CAIKRGQGVKSPLHF.

V usage is TRBV9 and J usage is TRBJ2-1; 7 bases match TRBD2. The V and J ends lost 3 bases and 4 bases, in that order; junction bases with no gene match: 13. The CDR3 has 17 residues. Germline lookup yields CDR1 SGDLS and CDR2 YYNGEE. CDR3 coding DNA: TGTGCCAGCAGCGCCTCCCGGCCGGGGGGTATTTACAATGAGCAGTTCTTC. Translating gives CASSASRPGGIYNEQFF.